Below are 28 T cell receptor beta chains sequenced from a single sample in a study of cytomegalovirus exposure and HLA in healthy donors. Primers: 60 Vbeta forward and 13 Jbeta reverse. Sequenced by immunoSEQ multiplex PCR; TCRdb stores in-frame clones only, minus some. The table lists tens of thousands of clones. The sequencing sample was made of PBMCs. The receptors originated from a female donor in good health and CMV-seropositive.

The chain joins TRBV18 to TRBJ2-1; 8 bases line up with TRBD1. V gave up 6 bases and J gave up 5 bases; unmatched junction bases: 3. The length of the CDR3 is 13 residues. The germline CDR1 and CDR2 sequences are KGHSH and LQKENI. Here the CDR3 reads CASSQGQDNEQFF. CDR3 DNA: TGTGCCAGCTCCCAGGGACAGGACAATGAGCAGTTCTTC.

V usage is TRBV28 and J usage is TRBJ2-5; 7 bases map to TRBD1. The CDR3 runs to 15 residues. From germline, CDR1 is MDHEN and CDR2 SYDVKM. With 6 bases clipped from V and 4 bases from J, the junction kept 11 bases outside the gene matches. CDR3 in amino acids: CASSYFGTVLETQYF. The CDR3 DNA reads TGTGCCAGCAGCTATTTCGGGACAGTACTAGAGACCCAGTACTTC.

The chain is built from TRBV29-1 and TRBJ2-7; 8 bases map to TRBD1. Trimming cost V 4 bases and J 4 bases; bases outside gene matches: 6. The CDR3 totals 13 residues. Germline lookup yields CDR1 SQVTM and CDR2 ANQGSEA. CDR3 region: CSVAGTGTYEQYF. As DNA, the CDR3 is TGCAGCGTTGCCGGGACAGGTACTTACGAGCAGTACTTC.

The rearrangement uses TRBV19 and TRBJ1-6; the D is unclear. V shed 7 bases and J shed 4 bases, with 8 bases lying between them. CDR3 length equals 13 residues. Per germline, CDR1 LNHDA and CDR2 SQIVND (reference sequence). This chain's CDR3 is CASKGGYNSPLHF. DNA of the CDR3: TGTGCCAGTAAGGGCGGGTATAATTCACCCCTCCACTTT.

This chain joins TRBV15 and TRBJ1-2; 7 nucleotides agree with TRBD1. Trimming at V came to 1 base and at J to 3 bases, leaving 5 bases not matched to a gene. This CDR3 has 15 amino acids. CDR1 LNHNV and CDR2 YYDKDF come from the germline V gene (reference sequence). In DNA, the CDR3 is TGTGCCACCAGCAGAGGGGGAACAGGGGACTATGGCTACACCTTC. Protein: CATSRGGTGDYGYTF.

This chain uses TRBV9 with TRBJ2-2, with D perhaps TRBD1 (5 bases). From germline, CDR1 is SGDLS and CDR2 YYNGEE. With 2 bases removed from V and 0 bases from J, the gap between germline ends came to 11 bases. The CDR3 spans 16 residues. CDR3 nucleotide sequence: TGTGCCAGCAGCGTGCCTGGGGCGACGAACACCGGGGAGCTGTTTTTT. Translated: CASSVPGATNTGELFF.

CDR3 DNA sequence: TGTGCCATCAGTGACTCGGGAGGGACCTACGAGCAGTACTTC. The encoded protein is CAISDSGGTYEQYF. V is TRBV10-3 and J is TRBJ2-7; 8 nucleotides match TRBD2. The CDR3 length is 14 residues. Germline values: CDR1 ENHRY, CDR2 SYGVKD. V lost 3 bases, J lost 2 bases, and 3 bases stayed unmatched.

V and J are TRBV5-5 and TRBJ2-7, with TRBD1 identical over 10 bases. CDR1 is SGHKS and CDR2 is YYEKEE in the germline V gene (reference sequence). CDR3 length equals 17 residues. V trimming: 3 bases; J trimming: 2 bases; junction bases outside the gene matches: 11. The CDR3 DNA follows: TGTGCCAGCAGCTCCTCCGACAGGGGGCCAAGGACCTACGAGCAGTACTTC. As protein: CASSSSDRGPRTYEQYF.

The chain is built from TRBV6-1 and TRBJ2-7; 7 nucleotides align to TRBD2. The CDR3 extends over 14 amino acids. V lost 11 bases, J lost 2 bases, and 12 bases stayed unmatched. The V gene's germline CDR1 is MNHNS and CDR2 SASEGT. The CDR3 region is CAVNRGGSTYEQYF. CDR3 nucleotide sequence: TGTGCCGTGAATAGGGGCGGGAGTACCTACGAGCAGTACTTC.

The gene calls are TRBV28 and TRBJ2-1; 9 nucleotides match TRBD1. This CDR3 spans 13 amino acids. Germline assignment: CDR1 MDHEN and CDR2 SYDVKM. After removal of 3 bases from V and 15 bases from J, the junction contained 9 bases not matched to a gene. In nucleotides, the CDR3 is TGTGCCAGCAGTTTGGGCCGGGACAGGGCTGTGTTCTTC. It encodes CASSLGRDRAVFF.

The rearrangement links TRBV7-6 to TRBJ2-1; 9 bases map to TRBD1. The CDR3 extends over 16 amino acids. The germline V gene has CDR1 SGHVS and CDR2 FNYEAQ. V shed 1 base, J shed 3 bases, and the junction held 4 bases outside the gene matches. CDR3 DNA sequence: TGTGCCAGCAGCTTAGGGGGGGGACAGGGCTACAATGAGCAGTTCTTC. Residues: CASSLGGGQGYNEQFF.

The chain combines TRBV18 with TRBJ2-7; a possible D gene is TRBD2 (5 bases). The CDR3 has 14 amino acids. Trimming cost V 4 bases and J 7 bases, with 17 bases left between them. Germline CDR1 reads KGHSH; CDR2 reads LQKENI. CDR3 nucleotide sequence: TGTGCCAGCTCACAACTGGACTCCCTGGGGGAGCAGTACTTC. Translating gives CASSQLDSLGEQYF.

Worth noting for this clone: The sample has other DNA sequences that encode this CDR3 too. The chain is built from TRBV19 and TRBJ1-1, with 11 bases fitting TRBD1. The ends lost 3 bases at V and 10 bases at J; junction bases unmatched: 1. Germline CDR1 reads LNHDA; CDR2 reads SQIVND (reference sequence). This CDR3 is built from 12 residues. The DNA of the CDR3 is TGTGCCAGTAGTATCGGGACAGGGGGAGCTTTCTTT. It encodes CASSIGTGGAFF.

This chain links TRBV2 with TRBJ2-5, with 11 bases lining up with TRBD2. The CDR3 has 15 residues. J was trimmed by 5 bases and V by 6 bases; bases with no gene match: 8. Germline V gene data show CDR1 as SNHLY and CDR2 as FYNNEI. CDR3 sequence: CASRTSGSLQETQYF. Written as DNA, the CDR3 is TGTGCCAGCAGAACTAGCGGGAGTTTACAGGAGACCCAGTACTTC.

This sequence joins TRBV19 and TRBJ2-7; TRBD2 aligns across 8 bases. Unmatched junction bases numbered 6, after V lost 3 bases and J lost 2 bases. This CDR3 is built from 15 residues. CDR1 LNHDA and CDR2 SQIVND come from the germline V gene (reference sequence). This CDR3 is CASSITSGQPYEQYF. The DNA for the CDR3 is TGTGCCAGTAGTATCACTAGCGGACAACCCTACGAGCAGTACTTC.

V usage is TRBV5-1 and J usage is TRBJ2-7, with 10 bases identical to TRBD2. The V gene end was trimmed by 0 bases and the J gene end by 2 bases; junction bases not matched to a gene: 5. This CDR3 has 16 amino acids. CDR1 SGHRS and CDR2 YFSETQ come from the germline V gene. CDR3 sequence: CASSLAGTSAAYEQYF. The DNA of the CDR3 is TGCGCCAGCAGCTTGGCCGGGACTAGCGCTGCCTACGAGCAGTACTTC.

This sequence joins TRBV18 and TRBJ2-5; D is unresolved. Trimming shortened V by 1 base and J by 5 bases, and 5 bases separated the two germline ends. This CDR3 has 12 amino acids. The V gene's germline CDR1 is KGHSH and CDR2 LQKENI. CDR3 sequence reads: CASSPQPETQYF. CDR3 DNA: TGTGCCAGCTCACCACAGCCCGAGACCCAGTACTTC.

The V call is TRBV18, the J call TRBJ2-1; TRBD2 agrees at 8 bases. This CDR3 has 18 residues. Germline loops: CDR1 KGHSH, CDR2 LQKENI. Trimming took 4 bases from V and 1 from J; bases not matched to a gene: 12. CDR3: CASSRGDGGLGSYNEQFF. The CDR3 DNA follows: TGTGCCAGCTCACGGGGTGATGGGGGACTAGGGTCCTACAATGAGCAGTTCTTC. Full variable domain (rest looked up from reference TRBV18 and TRBJ2-1): NAGVMQNPRHLVRRRGQEARLRCSPMKGHSHVYWYRQLPEEGLKFMVYLQKENIIDESGMPKERFSAEFPKEGPSILRIQQVVRGDSAAYFCASSRGDGGLGSYNEQFFGPGTRLTVL.

This chain uses TRBV11-2 with TRBJ2-7; 8 nucleotides line up with TRBD2. V trimming: 4 bases; J trimming: 3 bases; junction bases outside the gene matches: 14. CDR1 SGHAT and CDR2 FQNNGV come from the germline V gene. The CDR3 length is 17 residues. The CDR3 loop reads CASSSTSTSERVYEQYF. Here the CDR3 DNA reads TGTGCCAGCAGCTCAACCTCGACTAGCGAGAGGGTCTACGAGCAGTACTTC. The full variable domain, rest sourced from reference TRBV11-2 and TRBJ2-7, is EAGVAQSPRYKIIEKRQSVAFWCNPISGHATLYWYQQILGQGPKLLIQFQNNGVVDDSQLPKDRFSAERLKGVDSTLKIQPAKLEDSAVYLCASSSTSTSERVYEQYFGPGTRLTVT.

The chain uses TRBV2 and TRBJ1-5; TRBD1 is a possible D gene (5 bases). The V and J ends lost 6 bases and 0 bases respectively, with 15 bases between them. The V gene's germline CDR1 is SNHLY and CDR2 FYNNEI. The CDR3 covers 16 residues. Written as DNA, the CDR3 is TGTGCCAGCAGGCCAGGGAGGGCAATTAGCAATCAGCCCCAGCATTTT. It encodes CASRPGRAISNQPQHF.

The chain links TRBV9 to TRBJ2-1; 10 bases fit TRBD2. From germline, CDR1 is SGDLS and CDR2 YYNGEE. The CDR3 is made up of 15 amino acids. Trimming removed 3 bases from V and 7 bases from J; junction bases left unmatched: 7. The CDR3 region has the DNA TGTGCCAGCAGCGCGAGCGGGGGGGCCTTAAATGAGCAGTTCTTC. Protein sequence: CASSASGGALNEQFF.

The chain couples TRBV28 to TRBJ2-2; TRBD1 is a possible D gene (6 bases). V was clipped by 3 bases and J by 5 bases, with 7 bases between them. In germline, CDR1 is MDHEN, CDR2 SYDVKM. This CDR3 region has 13 residues. DNA of the CDR3: TGTGCCAGCAGTTTGACAGGTACCGGGGAGCTGTTTTTT. As protein: CASSLTGTGELFF.

V and J are TRBV7-8 and TRBJ1-5; 8 bases line up with TRBD1. The CDR3 is 16 residues long. V trimming: 4 bases; J trimming: 0 bases; junction bases outside the gene matches: 5. Germline loops: CDR1 SGHVS, CDR2 FQNEAQ. The CDR3 DNA reads as TGTGCCAGCAGCTCACGAACAGGGGGTAGCAATCAGCCCCAGCATTTT. It specifies CASSSRTGGSNQPQHF.

The chain carries TRBV28 and TRBJ2-7, with D perhaps TRBD1 (6 bases). The CDR3 is made up of 15 amino acids. CDR1 MDHEN and CDR2 SYDVKM come from the germline V gene. Trimming cost V 5 bases and J 1 base, with 15 bases left between them. CDR3 in DNA: TGTGCCAGCAGTCCAGGGGACCACATTTCCTACGAGCAGTACTTC. Translation: CASSPGDHISYEQYF.

V and J are TRBV12-5 and TRBJ2-7, with a weak D call TRBD1 (5 bases). Germline loops: CDR1 LGHNT, CDR2 FRNRAP. V was trimmed by 7 bases and J by 2 bases, leaving 15 bases between them. This CDR3 has 14 residues. CDR3 nucleotide sequence: TGTGCTAGTGCCCTCGACAGCCCAGCCTACGAGCAGTACTTC. Protein sequence: CASALDSPAYEQYF. The whole variable domain, remainder taken from reference TRBV12-5 and TRBJ2-7, is DARVTQTPRHKVTEMGQEVTMRCQPILGHNTVFWYRQTMMQGLELLAYFRNRAPLDDSGMPKDRFSAEMPDATLATLKIQPSEPRDSAVYFCASALDSPAYEQYFGPGTRLTVT.

Of note for this clone: Other DNA sequences in this specimen translate into the identical CDR3. J is TRBJ2-5 and V is TRBV7-2; 8 bases match TRBD2. This CDR3 is built from 15 residues. V shed 0 bases and J 5 bases; nucleotides not matched to a gene: 5. In germline, CDR1 is SGHTA, CDR2 FQGNSA. In DNA, the CDR3 is TGTGCCAGCAGCTTAGCGCTAGCGGGCGGGGAGACCCAGTACTTC. Translating gives CASSLALAGGETQYF.

For this clone: Distinct nucleotide sequences in the sample also encode this CDR3. V and J are TRBV6-1 and TRBJ2-7; TRBD2 matches 10 bases. CDR3 size: 14 residues. Germline V gene lookup returns CDR1 MNHNS and CDR2 SASEGT. V lost 6 bases and J lost 4; bases outside the gene matches: 6. CDR3 DNA sequence: TGTGCCAGCAGAGGACTAGCGGAATCTTACGAGCAGTACTTC. It encodes CASRGLAESYEQYF.

As concerns this clone: Germline and junction disagree at one end, which may indicate a read error. The chain is built from TRBV9 and TRBJ2-1, with 7 bases that match TRBD1. CDR1 is SGDLS and CDR2 is YYNGEE in the germline V gene. The CDR3 totals 15 residues. The CDR3 region has the DNA TGTGCCAGCAGCGTGGGACAGAGCTCCGACAATGAGCAGTTCTTC. It specifies CASSVGQSSDNEQFF. The full variable domain, rest sourced from reference TRBV9 and TRBJ2-1, is DSGVTQTPKHLITATGQRVTLRCSPRSGDLSVYWYQQSLDQGLQFLIQYYNGEERAKGNILERFSAQQFPDLHSELNLSSLELGDSALYFCASSVGQSSDNEQFFGPGTRLTVL.